These 31 T cell receptor beta chains came from one sample sequenced in a study of T cells in Graves' hyperthyroidism and ophthalmopathy. TCR beta CDR3 regions were amplified from RNA transcripts. Carried out on the TCR CDR3, a first-round RT-PCR used the HTBI primer set. One entry per CDR3 protein results from TCRdb running MiXCR on the multiplex PCR reads. The sample has hundreds of thousands of distinct CDR3 sequences; 14% are singletons. The sequencing sample was made of blood. These receptors all come from a woman aged 18-29 years with Graves' hyperthyroidism.

The DNA for the CDR3 is TGTGCCAGTAGCGATCTCATGGACAGGGGGAATCAGCCCCAGCATTTT. Translating gives CASSDLMDRGNQPQHF. J is TRBJ1-5 and V is TRBV19; the match to TRBD1 covers 10 bases. V shed 6 bases and J 4 bases; nucleotides not matched to a gene: 9. Germline V lookup: CDR1 LNHDA, CDR2 SQIVND (reference sequence). The CDR3 runs 16 residues.

V usage is TRBV10-3 and J usage is TRBJ1-1; D gene unclear. Germline-derived CDR1 and CDR2 are ENHRY and SYGVKD. The V and J ends lost 6 bases and 5 bases respectively, with 19 bases between them. This CDR3 has 15 residues. CDR3 protein: CAISEREVSNTEAFF. The CDR3 nucleotides are TGTGCCATCAGCGAGAGGGAGGTTAGTAATACTGAAGCTTTCTTT.

The J gene is TRBJ1-1, the V gene TRBV5-1; TRBD1 agrees at 9 bases. The V gene's germline CDR1 is SGHRS and CDR2 YFSETQ. This CDR3 comprises 15 residues. V shed 4 bases and J 5 bases; nucleotides not matched to a gene: 9. The CDR3 sequence: CASSNGDRARTEAFF. The CDR3 DNA follows: TGCGCCAGCAGCAACGGGGACAGGGCTAGGACTGAAGCTTTCTTT.

The chain carries TRBV6-9 and TRBJ2-2; D is possibly TRBD1 or TRBD2 (6 bases each). V was cut by 1 base and J by 6 bases, with 15 bases left in between. The germline V gene has CDR1 MNHGY and CDR2 SVAAGI. The CDR3 covers 16 residues. CDR3 amino acids: CASSYWGARVSGELFF. The DNA for the CDR3 is TGTGCCAGCAGTTATTGGGGGGCGCGGGTGTCCGGGGAGCTGTTTTTT.

This clonotype has more than one count but fewer than ten. The genes are TRBV20-1 and TRBJ1-5; no definite D call. The CDR3 covers 14 residues. CDR1 and CDR2 from the germline V gene are DFQATT and SNEGSKA (reference sequence). V lost 6 bases and J 2 bases, leaving 14 bases between the germline ends. The CDR3 loop reads CSANVDGGNQPQHF. The CDR3, as DNA: TGCAGTGCCAATGTGGATGGGGGCAATCAGCCCCAGCATTTT.

Here the CDR3 DNA reads TGTGCCAGCAGTCCCTCCAAGGGCGGGGTCTCTGGGGCCAACGTCCTGACTTTC. This translates into CASSPSKGGVSGANVLTF. The J gene is TRBJ2-6, the V gene TRBV6-1; the D gene is possibly TRBD2 (6 bases). The CDR3 covers 18 residues. The germline gives CDR1 MNHNS, CDR2 SASEGT. Trimming cost V 5 bases and J 0 bases, with 17 bases left between them.

This chain links TRBV29-1 with TRBJ2-1, with TRBD1 identical over 9 bases. This CDR3 is 15 amino acids long. The germline V gene encodes CDR1 SQVTM and CDR2 ANQGSEA. V shed 6 bases, J shed 7 bases, and the junction held 13 bases outside the gene matches. In DNA, the CDR3 is TGCAGCGTAACCCCCGGGACAGGGTCGGGAAATGAGCAGTTCTTC. It specifies CSVTPGTGSGNEQFF.

This clonotype occurred a few times. J is TRBJ2-3 and V is TRBV6-1; 10 bases line up with TRBD2. This CDR3 is built from 13 residues. The germline V gene has CDR1 MNHNS and CDR2 SASEGT. Trimming at V came to 6 bases and at J to 6 bases, leaving 3 bases not matched to a gene. The CDR3 DNA sequence: TGTGCCAGCAGCCTAGCGGGGGACGATACGCAGTATTTT. It is translated as CASSLAGDDTQYF.

The chain couples TRBV18 to TRBJ2-2; 8 bases map to TRBD2. The length of the CDR3 is 16 residues. After removal of 2 bases from V and 6 bases from J, the junction contained 8 bases not matched to a gene. Germline V gene lookup returns CDR1 KGHSH and CDR2 LQKENI. The CDR3 coding sequence is TGTGCCAGCTCACCAACCAGCGGGAGAGTAGCCGGGGAGCTGTTTTTT. It encodes CASSPTSGRVAGELFF.

On this clonotype: This may be a read error, as it is one base from a much larger clone. The chain combines TRBV24-1 with TRBJ2-1, with D unclear. Germline CDR1 and CDR2: KGHDR and SFDVKD. There are 13 residues in the CDR3. The CDR3 loop reads CATSDPLNNELFF. In nucleotides, the CDR3 is TGTGCCACCAGTGACCCCCTCAACAATGAGCTGTTCTTC.

This clonotype was picked up many times. V gene TRBV7-8 combines with J gene TRBJ1-6; possibly TRBD1 for D (5 bases). This CDR3 region has 18 residues. V was pared by 0 bases and J by 1 base, with 13 bases between. Per germline, CDR1 SGHVS and CDR2 FQNEAQ. The CDR3 loop is CASSLAGRALSYNSPLHF. The CDR3, as DNA: TGTGCCAGCAGCTTAGCTGGCAGGGCCTTATCCTATAATTCACCCCTCCACTTT. The full variable domain, rest sourced from reference TRBV7-8 and TRBJ1-6, is GAGVSQSPRYKVAKRGQDVALRCDPISGHVSLFWYQQALGQGPEFLTYFQNEAQLDKSGLPSDRFFAERPEGSVSTLKIQRTQQEDSAVYLCASSLAGRALSYNSPLHFGNGTRLTVT.

This clonotype was found many times. The rearrangement joins TRBV2 to TRBJ2-1; 10 bases fit TRBD2. The trim removed 6 bases at V and 6 bases at J, leaving 8 bases unmatched. This CDR3 has 15 residues. Per germline, CDR1 SNHLY and CDR2 FYNNEI. CDR3 protein: CASRTNGLAVNEQFF. DNA of the CDR3: TGTGCCAGCAGGACTAATGGACTAGCGGTCAATGAGCAGTTCTTC.

V usage is TRBV2 and J usage is TRBJ2-7; D remains unclear. The CDR3 consists of 17 residues. Germline V lookup: CDR1 SNHLY, CDR2 FYNNEI. V was trimmed by 3 bases and J by 0 bases, leaving 18 bases between them. The CDR3, as DNA: TGTGCCAGCAGTGATCTTTTTTTTGGGCACCGCTCCTACGAGCAGTACTTC. Its translation: CASSDLFFGHRSYEQYF.

This clonotype showed up just a few times. The chain has TRBV20-1 and TRBJ2-5; D unclear. Trimming left V 3 bases short and J 1 base short, with 9 bases between. Per germline, CDR1 DFQATT and CDR2 SNEGSKA (reference sequence). This CDR3 region has 13 residues. CDR3 in DNA: TGCAGTGCTAGTATCGACACCCAAGAGACCCAGTACTTC. It encodes CSASIDTQETQYF.

This clonotype was picked up many times. V and J are TRBV28 and TRBJ2-7; tentative D call: TRBD1 (6 bases). The CDR3 runs 14 residues. Germline V lookup: CDR1 MDHEN, CDR2 SYDVKM. Trimming pared 5 bases from V and 0 bases from J, leaving 11 bases between. In DNA, the CDR3 is TGTGCCAGCAGTGGGGACACAGACTCCTACGAGCAGTACTTC. Protein sequence: CASSGDTDSYEQYF.

V is TRBV13 and J is TRBJ2-7; D possibly matches TRBD1 or TRBD2 (6 bases each). The CDR3 runs to 15 residues. V dropped 8 bases and J dropped 4 bases, with 21 bases sitting between them. The germline CDR1 and CDR2 sequences are PRHDT and FYEKMQ (reference sequence). The CDR3 nucleotides are TGTGCCAGCTCGACAAATAGGGGGGCGCAGTACGAGCAGTACTTC. Its translation: CASSTNRGAQYEQYF.

V and J are TRBV20-1 and TRBJ2-5; no clear D. V lost 1 base and J lost 2, with 14 bases in between. Per germline, CDR1 DFQATT and CDR2 SNEGSKA (reference sequence). The CDR3 loop spans 15 amino acids. The CDR3 region has the DNA TGCAGTGCTAGAGGCTCTTCGAGCTGGCAAGAGACCCAGTACTTC. Protein product: CSARGSSSWQETQYF.

Ten or more counts support this clonotype. The rearrangement joins TRBV11-2 to TRBJ2-1; no clear D gene. This CDR3 is built from 16 residues. Deletions cut 5 bases from V and 0 bases from J, with 14 bases between. Germline V lookup: CDR1 SGHAT, CDR2 FQNNGV. The CDR3 coding sequence is TGTGCCAGCAGCACCTATGAGAGCAGCTCCTACAATGAGCAGTTCTTC. Translation gives CASSTYESSSYNEQFF.

This clonotype was picked up a small number of times. V usage is TRBV24-1 and J usage is TRBJ2-3, with D possibly matching TRBD1 (5 bases). This CDR3 spans 17 amino acids. Trimming removed 0 bases at V and 3 bases at J, with 15 bases between. CDR1 KGHDR and CDR2 SFDVKD come from the germline V gene. In DNA form, the CDR3 reads TGTGCCACCAGTGATTTGCAACCAGGGCTAGGGACAGATACGCAGTATTTT. This encodes CATSDLQPGLGTDTQYF.

This rearrangement joins TRBV20-1 to TRBJ2-2, with a weak D call TRBD1 (5 bases). Germline lookup yields CDR1 DFQATT and CDR2 SNEGSKA (reference sequence). The ends were cut back, 4 bases at V and 4 bases at J, with 13 bases in the middle. The CDR3 contains 14 residues. The CDR3 region is CSAKSGSGTGELFF. The CDR3 region has the DNA TGCAGTGCTAAATCAGGGTCCGGCACCGGGGAGCTGTTTTTT.

V is TRBV12-3 or TRBV12-4 and J is TRBJ2-7; D perhaps matches TRBD1 (5 bases). This CDR3 is built from 14 residues. Trimming cost V 1 base and J 4 bases, with 11 bases left between them. CDR3 DNA: TGTGCCAGCAGTTTAGGGACACCGAAATACGAGCAGTACTTC. This codes for CASSLGTPKYEQYF.

This clonotype was detected many times. V and J are TRBV2 and TRBJ1-5; 12 nucleotides match TRBD1. Germline assignment: CDR1 SNHLY and CDR2 FYNNEI. Trimming took 4 bases from V and 6 from J; bases not matched to a gene: 4. This CDR3 spans 15 amino acids. The CDR3 region is CASSGGQGASQPQHF. In nucleotides, the CDR3 is TGTGCCAGCAGTGGGGGACAGGGGGCGAGTCAGCCCCAGCATTTT.

The chain uses TRBV19 and TRBJ2-7, with a tentative D call TRBD1 (5 bases). V gave up 8 bases and J gave up 0 bases, with 17 bases separating them. CDR1 is LNHDA and CDR2 is SQIVND in the germline V gene (reference sequence). This CDR3 is 15 amino acids long. CDR3 nucleotides: TGTGCCAGTTCCTTGGGGCGGTCGAGCTCCTACGAGCAGTACTTC. The encoded protein is CASSLGRSSSYEQYF.

The sample holds many counts of this clonotype. The CDR3 is CASSLGLPGAKIYYGYTF. The CDR3 nucleotides read TGTGCCAGCAGCTTAGGTTTGCCAGGGGCCAAGATTTACTATGGCTACACCTTC. The chain uses TRBV7-9 and TRBJ1-2, with a weak D call TRBD1 (6 bases). Germline CDR1 reads SEHNR; CDR2 reads FQNEAQ (reference sequence). This CDR3 has 18 residues. V was pared by 1 base and J by 3 bases, with 21 bases between.

V usage is TRBV12-3 or TRBV12-4 and J usage is TRBJ2-1; the D is unclear. The CDR3 consists of 12 residues. The V and J ends lost 4 bases and 5 bases respectively, with 6 bases between them. The CDR3 coding sequence is TGTGCCAGCAGTTCGACTGACAATGAGCAGTTCTTC. Translation gives CASSSTDNEQFF.

This clonotype appeared a few times. This sequence joins TRBV30 and TRBJ1-6; D unresolved. There are 13 residues in the CDR3. V lost 3 bases, J lost 7 bases, and 10 bases lay in between. The germline CDR1 and CDR2 sequences are GTSNPN and SVGIG (reference sequence). The CDR3 loop reads CAWRNSANSPLHF. CDR3 nucleotide sequence: TGTGCCTGGAGGAACAGCGCCAATTCACCCCTCCACTTT.

The DNA of the CDR3 is TGTGCCAGCAGTTTATTTCAGGGGGACTCCTACAATGAGCAGTTCTTC. Amino acids: CASSLFQGDSYNEQFF. This sequence joins TRBV27 and TRBJ2-1, with 7 bases fitting TRBD1. The CDR3 consists of 16 residues. Per germline, CDR1 MNHEY and CDR2 SMNVEV (reference sequence). V lost 1 base, J lost 0 bases, and 3 bases stayed unmatched.

Ten or more counts support this clonotype. The CDR3 spells CSARPFRQGEETQYF. The DNA for the CDR3 is TGCAGTGCTAGACCTTTTAGGCAGGGGGAAGAGACCCAGTACTTC. The V and J genes are TRBV20-1 and TRBJ2-5; 7 bases map to TRBD1. V was pared by 2 bases and J by 3 bases, with 9 bases of the junction left unmatched. The germline CDR1 and CDR2 sequences are DFQATT and SNEGSKA (reference sequence). The CDR3 runs to 15 residues.

The chain joins TRBV28 to TRBJ1-5; TRBD1 agrees at 7 bases. Germline V gene lookup returns CDR1 MDHEN and CDR2 SYDVKM. J gave up 9 bases and V 6 bases, and 11 bases lay outside the gene matches. The CDR3 length is 14 residues. The CDR3 sequence is CASRLGQPQMPQHF. The CDR3 nucleotides are TGTGCCAGCAGACTGGGACAGCCCCAAATGCCCCAGCATTTT.

This chain links TRBV19 with TRBJ2-4, with no clear D. The V gene's germline CDR1 is LNHDA and CDR2 SQIVND (reference sequence). CDR3 length: 12 residues. V dropped 4 bases and J dropped 5 bases, with 6 bases sitting between them. Here the CDR3 reads CASSKWENIQYF. The CDR3 DNA follows: TGTGCCAGTAGTAAGTGGGAAAACATTCAGTACTTC.

This clonotype has a count of ten or more. Here the CDR3 DNA reads TGTGCCAGCACGACTAGTATGATGTACGAGCAGTACTTC. Amino acid sequence: CASTTSMMYEQYF. The rearrangement uses TRBV28 and TRBJ2-7, with a weak D call TRBD2 (6 bases). This CDR3 spans 13 amino acids. V shed 7 bases and J shed 4 bases, with 14 bases lying between them. The germline V gene has CDR1 MDHEN and CDR2 SYDVKM.